This T cell receptor (beta chain) was recorded in a study of blood T cells in healthy people across ages (dated by TCRdb to 2013 to 2016). Concerning the study at large: In model experiments, roughly one uniquely barcoded TCR beta cDNA molecule per two T cells was captured by template switching. Age-related changes in TCR beta repertoire diversity were measured in the study by deep sequencing normalized with unique cDNA molecular identifiers. Four age groups were formed from the donors: young (average about 16 years), middle-aged (approximately 40), aged (62) and long-lived (more than 75). Using the same blood draw, the study looked at two additional independent replicas of 1 million unique cDNA reads for two donors, one aged 18 to 29 and the other aged 80 or older. To avoid experimental bias, donors of different ages were randomly spread across the sequencing lanes.

Broad study findings and their caveats: Conclusive comparison of naive and antigen-experienced compartments was prevented by the profiling of bulk unsorted PBMCs. The long-lived group showed more naive CD4+ T cells, fewer expanded clones and increased TCR diversity than the aged group, suggesting age selection. Estimates of total diversity based on one million sequenced T cells were regarded as lower bounds and as underestimates. The percentage of naive T cells measured by flow cytometry correlated strongly with observed TCR beta diversity. As age increased, observed TCR beta diversity per million T cells dropped in a roughly linear way, and a significant reduction was already evident by age 40. Because donor CMV infection status was unknown, age-related changes in expanded clonotypes were potentially confounded.

The CDR3 contains 13 residues, cysteine and phenylalanine counted. Left in the record is the CDR3 DNA by itself, 39 bases read in frame from the first base. CDR1 and CDR2, per the germline V gene (reference sequence), are DFQATT and SNEGSKA. V and J are truncated by 6 bases and 4 bases respectively, leaving an intervening sequence of 16 bases. Donors were approximately 42 systemically healthy Caucasian individuals from Russia aged roughly 6 to 95 years. Each donor gave approximately 9.3 milliliters of peripheral blood, collected into EDTA-treated Vacutainer tubes. Ficoll-Paque density-gradient centrifugation was used to isolate PBMCs, with at least 6.5 million per sample. Total RNA was extracted from PBMCs with Trizol reagent, with at least 6 micrograms obtained per sample. For every donor, an aliquot of PBMCs went through flow cytometry to measure the percentages of naive CD45RAhigh/CD27high T cells.

This clonotype was observed a single time. Its antigen is not yet known. Base-call qualities are not available, and no considerably larger clone is one nucleotide away. Libraries were built with 5' RACE. These reads were obtained on an Illumina HiSeq 2500. A second about 7 to 12 cycle PCR used a sample-barcoded 5' primer and a J-beta primer mix. Each TCR beta cDNA molecule received a unique molecular identifier from a template-switch 5' adaptor carrying 12 random nucleotides. Each sample yielded at least 3 million CDR3-containing paired-end reads. The Mint cDNA synthesis kit, primed by a TRBC-specific oligonucleotide, was used to synthesize first-strand cDNA from all RNA. After uracil-DNA glycosylase treatment, a first 18-cycle PCR used universal primers M1SS and BC2_uni_R on all cDNA. The study's processing was this. For normalization, 1 million high-quality reads, each with a distinct molecular identifier, were randomly selected from each sample. Reads sharing molecular identifiers were discarded rather than binned into consensus sequences. MiTCR, run with a Q25 quality threshold and the strictest error-elimination algorithm, handled CDR3 identification, clonotype clustering and error correction. A nonparametric unseen species model with Euler transformation was used to estimate lower-bound total TCR beta diversity. TCRdb cleaned the public reads at Q25 with fastp, built clones with MiXCR and kept in-frame beta chains. Each entry merges the rows of one CDR3 protein and shows their most common DNA and genes. The V and J calls were determined by TCRdb, not by the authors. Counted in this sample were roughly 1,800,000 distinct CDR3 sequences; around half of them appeared once. Together, the top ten hold more than 2% of the sample.

The sample taken for sequencing was blood. The chain is encoded by TRBV20-1 joined to TRBJ2-7; matching of 7 bases hints at TRBD2 as the D gene. This sequence originates from a woman aged 40 to 55 in good health. The DNA is as follows: TGCAGTGCCAGACGGGGGGCGGCGTACGAGCAGTACTTC. This is translated as CSARRGAAYEQYF.